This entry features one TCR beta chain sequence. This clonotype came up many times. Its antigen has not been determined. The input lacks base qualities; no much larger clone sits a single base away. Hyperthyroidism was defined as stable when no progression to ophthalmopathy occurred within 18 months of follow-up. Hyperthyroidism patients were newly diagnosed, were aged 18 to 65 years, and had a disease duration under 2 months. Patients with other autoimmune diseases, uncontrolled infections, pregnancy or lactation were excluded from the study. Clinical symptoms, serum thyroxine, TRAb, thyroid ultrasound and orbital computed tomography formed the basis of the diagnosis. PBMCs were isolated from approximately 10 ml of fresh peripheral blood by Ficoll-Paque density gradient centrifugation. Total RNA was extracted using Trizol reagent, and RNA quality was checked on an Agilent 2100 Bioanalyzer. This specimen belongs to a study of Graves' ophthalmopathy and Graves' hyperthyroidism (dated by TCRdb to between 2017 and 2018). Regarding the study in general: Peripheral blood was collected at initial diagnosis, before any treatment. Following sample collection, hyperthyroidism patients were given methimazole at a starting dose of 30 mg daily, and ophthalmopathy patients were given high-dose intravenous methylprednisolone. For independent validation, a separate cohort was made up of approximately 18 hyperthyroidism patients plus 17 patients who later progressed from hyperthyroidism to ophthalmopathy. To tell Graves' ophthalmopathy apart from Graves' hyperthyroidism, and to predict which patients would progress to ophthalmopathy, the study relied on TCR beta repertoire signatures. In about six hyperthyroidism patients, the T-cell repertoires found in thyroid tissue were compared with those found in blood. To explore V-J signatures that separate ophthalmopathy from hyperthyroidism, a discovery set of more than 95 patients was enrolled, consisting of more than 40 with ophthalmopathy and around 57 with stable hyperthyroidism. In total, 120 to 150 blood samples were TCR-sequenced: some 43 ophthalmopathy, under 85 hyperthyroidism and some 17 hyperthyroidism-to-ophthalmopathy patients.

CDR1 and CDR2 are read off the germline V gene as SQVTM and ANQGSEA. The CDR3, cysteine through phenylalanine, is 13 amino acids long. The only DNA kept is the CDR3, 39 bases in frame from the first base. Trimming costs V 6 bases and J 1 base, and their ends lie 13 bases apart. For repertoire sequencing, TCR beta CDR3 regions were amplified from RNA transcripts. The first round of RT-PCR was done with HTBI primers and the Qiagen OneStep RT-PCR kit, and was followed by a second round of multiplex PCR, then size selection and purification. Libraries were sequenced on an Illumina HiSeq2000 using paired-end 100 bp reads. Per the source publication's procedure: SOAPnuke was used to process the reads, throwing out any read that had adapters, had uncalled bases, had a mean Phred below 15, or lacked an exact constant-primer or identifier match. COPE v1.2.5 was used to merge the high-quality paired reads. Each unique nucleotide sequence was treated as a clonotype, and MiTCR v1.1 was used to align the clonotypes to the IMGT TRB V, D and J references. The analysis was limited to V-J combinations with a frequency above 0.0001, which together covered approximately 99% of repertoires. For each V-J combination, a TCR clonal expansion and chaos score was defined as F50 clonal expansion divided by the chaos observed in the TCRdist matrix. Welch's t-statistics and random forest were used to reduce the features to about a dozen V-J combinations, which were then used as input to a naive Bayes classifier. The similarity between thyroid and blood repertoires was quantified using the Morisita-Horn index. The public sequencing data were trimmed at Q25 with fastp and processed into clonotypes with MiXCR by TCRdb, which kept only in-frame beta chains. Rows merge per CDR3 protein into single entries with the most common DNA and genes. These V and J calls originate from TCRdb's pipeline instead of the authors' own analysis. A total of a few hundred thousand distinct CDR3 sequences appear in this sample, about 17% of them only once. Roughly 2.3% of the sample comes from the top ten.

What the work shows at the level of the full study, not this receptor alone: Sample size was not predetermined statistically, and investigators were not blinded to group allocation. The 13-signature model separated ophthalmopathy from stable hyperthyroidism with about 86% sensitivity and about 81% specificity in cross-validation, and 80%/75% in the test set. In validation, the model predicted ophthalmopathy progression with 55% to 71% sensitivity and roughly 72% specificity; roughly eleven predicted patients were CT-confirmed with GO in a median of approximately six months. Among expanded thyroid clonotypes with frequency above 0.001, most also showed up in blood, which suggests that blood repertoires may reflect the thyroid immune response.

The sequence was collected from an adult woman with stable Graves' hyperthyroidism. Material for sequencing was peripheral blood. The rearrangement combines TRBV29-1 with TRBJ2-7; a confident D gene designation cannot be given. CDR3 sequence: CSVGRSRSYEQYF. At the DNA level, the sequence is TGCAGCGTGGGAAGGAGTAGGTCCTACGAGCAGTACTTC.